A single sample gave rise to the 32 T cell receptor beta chains below, sequenced in a study of blood T cell repertoires in COVID-19. Sequencing was performed with immunoSEQ multiplex PCR; in TCRdb, only in-frame clones are kept and a portion is missing. The profile shows tens of thousands of clones, 75% to 95% of them singletons. The sample comprised peripheral blood. Receptors originate from a human donor with active COVID-19. The donor label of this sample is uncertain.

The genes are TRBV19 and TRBJ1-2; 9 bases are a match to TRBD1. There are 16 residues in the CDR3. Germline CDR1 and CDR2: LNHDA and SQIVND (reference sequence). The ends lost 0 bases at V and 2 bases at J; junction bases unmatched: 4. DNA of the CDR3: TGTGCCAGTAGTATAGAAGGACAGGGGCCGAACTATGGCTACACCTTC. Its protein product is CASSIEGQGPNYGYTF.

This sequence joins TRBV7-8 and TRBJ1-6; D is perhaps TRBD1 (6 bases). Looked up from germline, CDR1 is SGHVS and CDR2 is FQNEAQ. With 5 bases removed from V and 4 bases from J, the gap between germline ends came to 12 bases. The CDR3 runs 15 residues. The CDR3 region is CASSTRDTYNSPLHF. CDR3 nucleotide sequence: TGTGCCAGCAGCACCCGGGACACATATAATTCACCCCTCCACTTT.

In this sample, this clone turned up once. The CDR3 loop reads CASSPLGADRDGYTF. The CDR3 region has the DNA TGTGCCAGCAGTCCCCTCGGCGCGGACAGGGATGGCTACACCTTC. The V and J genes are TRBV28 and TRBJ1-2; 8 nucleotides match TRBD1. From germline, CDR1 is MDHEN and CDR2 SYDVKM. The V gene end was trimmed by 5 bases and the J gene end by 6 bases; junction bases not matched to a gene: 11. CDR3 length: 15 amino acids.

The chain links TRBV6-6 to TRBJ2-5; D perhaps matches TRBD1 (5 bases). The germline V gene has CDR1 MNHNY and CDR2 SVGAGI (reference sequence). The V end was cut by 6 bases, the J end by 4 bases, with 15 bases between. This CDR3 has 14 amino acids. The CDR3, as DNA: TGTGCCAGCAGGAGAAGAGACAGAGGAGAGACCCAGTACTTC. Its translation: CASRRRDRGETQYF.

This clone occurred a few times. Mismatch with germline at one junction end may stem from a read error. This chain uses TRBV12-3 or TRBV12-4 with TRBJ1-1; 7 bases are shared with TRBD1. The CDR3 totals 12 residues. CDR3 DNA: TGTGCCAGCAGTTTCCTCCGGGACAGTCCGATATTT. Its protein product is CASSFLRDSPIF.

V and J are TRBV29-1 and TRBJ1-1; D gene ambiguous. Looked up from germline, CDR1 is SQVTM and CDR2 is ANQGSEA. Trimming left V 4 bases short and J 8 bases short, with 14 bases between. The CDR3 sequence is 12 residues long. The CDR3 nucleotides are TGCAGCGTTGGTGAGTTTCCGGGGGAAGCTTTCTTT. It yields the protein CSVGEFPGEAFF.

The J gene is TRBJ1-5, the V gene TRBV2; D perhaps matches TRBD1 (6 bases). The V and J ends lost 3 bases and 6 bases respectively, with 15 bases between them. Germline values: CDR1 SNHLY, CDR2 FYNNEI. The CDR3 covers 15 residues. The CDR3 DNA is TGTGCCAGCAGTGACCGGACAGTTCAGGGTCAGCCCCAGCATTTT. This sequence encodes CASSDRTVQGQPQHF. Based on the CDR3 plus reference TRBV2 and TRBJ1-5, the full variable domain is EPEVTQTPSHQVTQMGQEVILRCVPISNHLYFYWYRQILGQKVEFLVSFYNNEISEKSEIFDDQFSVERPDGSNFTLKIRSTKLEDSAMYFCASSDRTVQGQPQHFGDGTRLSIL.

The chain is built from TRBV5-4 and TRBJ2-5, with 8 positions matching TRBD2. The CDR3 totals 16 residues. CDR1 is SGHNT and CDR2 is YYREEE in the germline V gene (reference sequence). The trim removed 1 base at V and 5 bases at J, leaving 10 bases unmatched. The CDR3 nucleotides read TGTGCCAGCAGCTTGTTCTTCGGGGGGGCCCGTGAGACCCAGTACTTC. Its translation is CASSLFFGGARETQYF.

This clone was picked up one time. This chain uses TRBV6-1 with TRBJ1-3, with 7 bases identical to TRBD1. Germline CDR1 reads MNHNS; CDR2 reads SASEGT. Trimming took 2 bases from V and 0 from J; bases not matched to a gene: 7. This CDR3 is 17 amino acids long. CDR3 in amino acids: CASSESWDSSSGNTIYF. Written as DNA, the CDR3 is TGTGCCAGCAGTGAAAGCTGGGACAGCTCCTCTGGAAACACCATATATTTT.

The chain has TRBV9 and TRBJ2-7, with 7 bases that match TRBD2. CDR1 is SGDLS, CDR2 YYNGEE, per germline. V lost 0 bases to trimming and J lost 3 bases; unmatched junction nucleotides: 6. This CDR3 spans 15 amino acids. CDR3 DNA: TGTGCCAGCAGCGTAGCCCCAGCGGGGATCTACGAGCAGTACTTC. Its protein is CASSVAPAGIYEQYF. Variable domain in full (rest from reference TRBV9 and TRBJ2-7): DSGVTQTPKHLITATGQRVTLRCSPRSGDLSVYWYQQSLDQGLQFLIQYYNGEERAKGNILERFSAQQFPDLHSELNLSSLELGDSALYFCASSVAPAGIYEQYFGPGTRLTVT.

This sequence joins TRBV4-1 and TRBJ1-5, with D possibly being TRBD1 (5 bases). The germline V and J ends were trimmed by 1 base and 5 bases, with 9 bases remaining between them. The length of the CDR3 is 14 residues. Per germline, CDR1 MGHRA and CDR2 YSYEKL. CDR3 DNA sequence: TGCGCCAGCAGCCAAGTGCCGGGGGATCAGCCCCAGCATTTT. This gives the protein CASSQVPGDQPQHF.

V gene TRBV4-1 combines with J gene TRBJ1-2, with D possibly being TRBD1 (6 bases). Germline assignment: CDR1 MGHRA and CDR2 YSYEKL. With 4 bases removed from V and 5 bases from J, the gap between germline ends came to 17 bases. CDR3 length: 15 amino acids. In nucleotides, the CDR3 is TGCGCCAGCAGCCCGAGCCCAGGGGTTGATTATGGCTACACCTTC. Translated: CASSPSPGVDYGYTF.

CDR3 nucleotides: TGTGCCAGCACACAGGGGGCCGGGGAGCTGTTTTTT. This codes for CASTQGAGELFF. V usage is TRBV18 and J usage is TRBJ2-2, with 8 bases fitting TRBD1. This CDR3 contains 12 residues. V dropped 8 bases and J dropped 6; count of bases not matched to a gene: 2. CDR1 is KGHSH, CDR2 LQKENI, per germline.

This chain connects TRBV27 to TRBJ2-4; D not certain. Looked up from germline, CDR1 is MNHEY and CDR2 is SMNVEV (reference sequence). V lost 3 bases and J lost 4, with 7 bases in between. The CDR3 runs to 13 residues. CDR3 nucleotides: TGTGCCAGCAGTTTCAGTAAAAAAAACATTCAGTACTTC. Encoded protein: CASSFSKKNIQYF.

CDR3 loop: CASSYDSGGDDEQYF. CDR3 bases: TGCGCCAGCAGCTACGATAGCGGGGGTGACGACGAGCAGTACTTC. The chain recombines TRBV4-3 with TRBJ2-7; 9 bases match TRBD2. This CDR3 contains 15 residues. Germline CDR1 and CDR2: LGHNA and YSLEER. V was clipped by 5 bases and J by 5 bases; unmatched bases: 10.

The V and J genes are TRBV18 and TRBJ2-3, with 9 bases identical to TRBD2. Trimming at V came to 3 bases and at J to 7 bases, leaving 11 bases not matched to a gene. The length of the CDR3 is 16 residues. Germline CDR1 is KGHSH and CDR2 is LQKENI. The CDR3 DNA sequence: TGTGCCAGCTCACCCGCCGGACTAGCGCCTGTACATACGCAGTATTTT. Encoded protein: CASSPAGLAPVHTQYF. Based on the CDR3 plus reference TRBV18 and TRBJ2-3, the full variable domain is NAGVMQNPRHLVRRRGQEARLRCSPMKGHSHVYWYRQLPEEGLKFMVYLQKENIIDESGMPKERFSAEFPKEGPSILRIQQVVRGDSAAYFCASSPAGLAPVHTQYFGPGTRLTVL.

The chain uses TRBV20-1 and TRBJ2-1; TRBD2 agrees at 9 bases. The V and J ends lost 3 bases and 6 bases, in that order; junction bases with no gene match: 6. CDR1 and CDR2 from the germline V gene are DFQATT and SNEGSKA (reference sequence). This CDR3 has 14 amino acids. CDR3 region: CSASVGGGGNEQFF. In DNA form, the CDR3 reads TGCAGTGCTAGTGTTGGCGGGGGGGGCAATGAGCAGTTCTTC.

The chain recombines TRBV5-6 with TRBJ2-1; D might be TRBD2 (6 bases). This CDR3 region has 14 residues. Germline V gives CDR1 SGHDT, CDR2 YYEEEE. Between the trimmed V and J ends, which lost 3 bases and 9 bases, there was a span of 16 bases. In DNA, the CDR3 is TGTGCCAGCAGCTCGGGACTCGCTGGGGGTGAGCAGTTCTTC. Its protein product is CASSSGLAGGEQFF.

V is TRBV5-1 and J is TRBJ1-1; D might be TRBD1 (6 bases). This CDR3 contains 15 residues. Germline-derived CDR1 and CDR2 are SGHRS and YFSETQ. The ends were cut back, 4 bases at V and 0 bases at J, with 13 bases in the middle. The CDR3 DNA is TGCGCCAGCAGCCCCCTAACAGGGATGAACACTGAAGCTTTCTTT. Its protein is CASSPLTGMNTEAFF.

V usage is TRBV6-1 and J usage is TRBJ1-1; D is uncertain. CDR1 is MNHNS and CDR2 is SASEGT in the germline V gene. The CDR3 has 11 amino acids. V shed 7 bases and J shed 3 bases, with 6 bases lying between them. The CDR3 loop is CASKFDTEAFF. The DNA for the CDR3 is TGTGCCAGCAAATTCGACACTGAAGCTTTCTTT.

This clone has just one count. The chain couples TRBV5-1 to TRBJ1-2, with D unresolved. The length of the CDR3 is 14 residues. CDR1 is SGHRS and CDR2 is YFSETQ in the germline V gene. V lost 1 base, J lost 5 bases, and 12 bases lay in between. The chain's CDR3 is CASSLNKEVYGYTF. In DNA form, the CDR3 reads TGCGCCAGCAGCTTGAATAAGGAGGTGTATGGCTACACCTTC.

J is TRBJ2-5 and V is TRBV11-2, with 7 bases matching TRBD1. The CDR3 length is 13 residues. The V gene end was trimmed by 5 bases and the J gene end by 3 bases; junction bases not matched to a gene: 3. CDR1 SGHAT and CDR2 FQNNGV come from the germline V gene. This CDR3 reads CASSNDREETQYF. CDR3 nucleotide sequence: TGTGCCAGCAGCAACGACAGGGAAGAGACCCAGTACTTC. Complete variable domain (other parts from reference TRBV11-2 and TRBJ2-5): EAGVAQSPRYKIIEKRQSVAFWCNPISGHATLYWYQQILGQGPKLLIQFQNNGVVDDSQLPKDRFSAERLKGVDSTLKIQPAKLEDSAVYLCASSNDREETQYFGPGTRLLVL.

The chain combines TRBV11-2 with TRBJ2-3, with 10 positions matching TRBD2. Germline CDR1 and CDR2: SGHAT and FQNNGV. Trimming removed 0 bases from V and 2 bases from J; junction bases left unmatched: 11. The CDR3 runs 19 residues. CDR3 bases: TGTGCCAGCAGCTTAGATCCGATTCAGCGGGGGGGAATCACAGATACGCAGTATTTT. Protein product: CASSLDPIQRGGITDTQYF.

V usage is TRBV15 and J usage is TRBJ1-1; D unclear. The germline V gene has CDR1 LNHNV and CDR2 YYDKDF (reference sequence). V was pared by 0 bases and J by 4 bases, with 6 bases between. The length of the CDR3 is 13 residues. The CDR3 DNA reads TGTGCCACCAGCAGAGATCTTCGCACTGAAGCTTTCTTT. As protein: CATSRDLRTEAFF. Filled out from reference TRBV15 and TRBJ1-1, the complete variable domain reads DAMVIQNPRYQVTQFGKPVTLSCSQTLNHNVMYWYQQKSSQAPKLLFHYYDKDFNNEADTPDNFQSRRPNTSFCFLDIRSPGLGDTAMYLCATSRDLRTEAFFGQGTRLTVV.

The rearrangement uses TRBV7-2 and TRBJ2-5; a possible D gene is TRBD1 (6 bases). The CDR3 loop spans 13 amino acids. The germline V gene encodes CDR1 SGHTA and CDR2 FQGNSA. Trimming shortened V by 5 bases and J by 0 bases, and 7 bases separated the two germline ends. The CDR3 sequence is CASSRGYQETQYF. DNA of the CDR3: TGTGCCAGCAGCAGGGGGTACCAAGAGACCCAGTACTTC.

This clone was recorded a few times. This chain joins TRBV7-3 and TRBJ2-7; D not certain. This CDR3 is built from 12 residues. Germline CDR1 SGHTA, CDR2 FQGTGA. Trimming cost V 1 base and J 6 bases, with 7 bases left between them. CDR3 DNA: TGTGCCAGCAGCTTAATAGGCGGCGAGCAGTACTTC. As protein: CASSLIGGEQYF.

The chain has TRBV19 and TRBJ2-1; 9 nucleotides agree with TRBD2. Germline V CDR1 and CDR2: LNHDA, SQIVND (reference sequence). The V and J ends lost 1 base and 8 bases, in that order; junction bases with no gene match: 9. The CDR3 is 16 amino acids. The CDR3, as DNA: TGTGCCAGTAGTATAGTCCGGCGGGGGGGCTCCGATGAGCAGTTCTTC. This codes for CASSIVRRGGSDEQFF.

This sequence joins TRBV9 and TRBJ2-1; the match to TRBD1 covers 7 bases. Germline V gene sequence: CDR1 SGDLS, CDR2 YYNGEE. CDR3 length: 16 residues. V gave up 4 bases and J gave up 7 bases; unmatched junction bases: 14. CDR3 bases: TGTGCCAGCAGCAAGACGACAGGGCTCGCGGAGAATGAGCAGTTCTTC. This codes for CASSKTTGLAENEQFF. Using reference TRBV9 and TRBJ2-1 for the parts outside the CDR3, the full variable domain is DSGVTQTPKHLITATGQRVTLRCSPRSGDLSVYWYQQSLDQGLQFLIQYYNGEERAKGNILERFSAQQFPDLHSELNLSSLELGDSALYFCASSKTTGLAENEQFFGPGTRLTVL.

The CDR3: CASSLGRVDGYTF. The CDR3 region has the DNA TGTGCCAGCAGCTTGGGCAGGGTTGACGGCTACACCTTC. The chain couples TRBV11-2 to TRBJ1-2; D perhaps matches TRBD1 (5 bases). The germline V and J ends were trimmed by 3 bases and 8 bases, with 13 bases remaining between them. Germline CDR1 reads SGHAT; CDR2 reads FQNNGV. The CDR3 has 13 residues.

This sequence joins TRBV9 and TRBJ1-3; 8 bases fit TRBD1. The CDR3 has 15 amino acids. CDR1 SGDLS and CDR2 YYNGEE come from the germline V gene. Trimming cost V 3 bases and J 4 bases; bases outside gene matches: 6. CDR3 protein: CASSADRGTGNTIYF. CDR3 in DNA: TGTGCCAGCAGCGCCGACAGGGGCACCGGAAACACCATATATTTT.

This chain connects TRBV2 to TRBJ2-7; 9 bases fit TRBD1. CDR3 length: 14 residues. Germline trimming cut 6 bases from V and 4 bases from J; bases unmatched to any gene: 7. Germline values: CDR1 SNHLY, CDR2 FYNNEI. The DNA for the CDR3 is TGTGCCAGCAGGGGGACAGGGACTCTGTACGAGCAGTACTTC. As protein: CASRGTGTLYEQYF. The entire variable domain, with the rest obtained from reference TRBV2 and TRBJ2-7, is as follows: EPEVTQTPSHQVTQMGQEVILRCVPISNHLYFYWYRQILGQKVEFLVSFYNNEISEKSEIFDDQFSVERPDGSNFTLKIRSTKLEDSAMYFCASRGTGTLYEQYFGPGTRLTVT.

As for this clone: The same CDR3 arises from other DNA sequences in this sample as well. The chain combines TRBV12-3 or TRBV12-4 with TRBJ2-7; no reliable D call. Trimming shortened V by 1 base and J by 0 bases, and 4 bases separated the two germline ends. The CDR3 is 13 residues long. The CDR3 sequence: CASSLGASYEQYF. In DNA form, the CDR3 reads TGTGCCAGCAGTTTAGGGGCCTCCTACGAGCAGTACTTC.